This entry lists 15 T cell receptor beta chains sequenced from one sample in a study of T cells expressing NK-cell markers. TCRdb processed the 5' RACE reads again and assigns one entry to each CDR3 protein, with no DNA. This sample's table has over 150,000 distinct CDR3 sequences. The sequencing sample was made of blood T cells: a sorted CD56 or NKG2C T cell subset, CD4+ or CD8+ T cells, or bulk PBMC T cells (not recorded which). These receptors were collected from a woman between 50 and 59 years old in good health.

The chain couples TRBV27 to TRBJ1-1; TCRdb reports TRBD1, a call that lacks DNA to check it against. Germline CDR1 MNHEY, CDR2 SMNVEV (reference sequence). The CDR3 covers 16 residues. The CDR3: CASSRDRGFIDTEAFF.

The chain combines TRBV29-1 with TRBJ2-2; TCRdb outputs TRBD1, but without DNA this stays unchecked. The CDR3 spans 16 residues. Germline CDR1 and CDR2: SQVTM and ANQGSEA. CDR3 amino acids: CSVETSGAKNTGELFF.

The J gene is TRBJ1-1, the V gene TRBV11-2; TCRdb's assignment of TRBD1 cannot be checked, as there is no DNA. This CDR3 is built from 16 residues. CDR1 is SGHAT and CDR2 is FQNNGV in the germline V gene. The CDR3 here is CASSHVAGAGRTEAFF.

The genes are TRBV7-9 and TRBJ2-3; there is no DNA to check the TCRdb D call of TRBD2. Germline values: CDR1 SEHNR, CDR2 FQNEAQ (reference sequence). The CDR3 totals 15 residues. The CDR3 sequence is CASRPPSGSTDTQYF. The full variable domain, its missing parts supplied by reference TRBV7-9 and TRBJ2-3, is DTGVSQNPRHKITKRGQNVTFRCDPISEHNRLYWYRQTLGQGPEFLTYFQNEAQLEKSRLLSDRFSAERPKGSFSTLEIQRTEQGDSAMYLCASRPPSGSTDTQYFGPGTRLTVL.

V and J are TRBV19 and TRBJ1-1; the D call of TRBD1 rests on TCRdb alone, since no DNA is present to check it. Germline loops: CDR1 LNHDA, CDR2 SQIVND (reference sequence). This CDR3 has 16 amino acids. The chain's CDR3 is CASSATGGSRNTEAFF.

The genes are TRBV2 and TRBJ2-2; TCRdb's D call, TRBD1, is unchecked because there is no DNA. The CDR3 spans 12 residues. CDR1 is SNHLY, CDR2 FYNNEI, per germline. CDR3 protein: CASKQGTGELFF.

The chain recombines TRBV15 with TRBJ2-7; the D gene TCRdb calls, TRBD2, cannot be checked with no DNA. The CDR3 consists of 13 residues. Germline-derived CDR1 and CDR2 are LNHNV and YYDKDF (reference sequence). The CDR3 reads CATSPRTSNEQYF.

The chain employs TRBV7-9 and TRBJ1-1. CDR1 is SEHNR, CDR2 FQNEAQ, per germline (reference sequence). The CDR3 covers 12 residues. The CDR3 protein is CASTVGGTEAFF.

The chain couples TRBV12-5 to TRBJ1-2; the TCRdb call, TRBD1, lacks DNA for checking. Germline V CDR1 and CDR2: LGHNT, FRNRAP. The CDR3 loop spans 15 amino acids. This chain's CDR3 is CASDYSLQGDYGYTF.

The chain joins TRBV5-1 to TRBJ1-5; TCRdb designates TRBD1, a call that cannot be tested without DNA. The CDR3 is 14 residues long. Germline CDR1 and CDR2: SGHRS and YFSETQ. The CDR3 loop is CASSLGQGDQPQHF.

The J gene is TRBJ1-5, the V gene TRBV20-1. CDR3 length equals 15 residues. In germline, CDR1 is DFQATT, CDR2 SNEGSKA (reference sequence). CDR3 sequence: CSATMTDLSNQPQHF.

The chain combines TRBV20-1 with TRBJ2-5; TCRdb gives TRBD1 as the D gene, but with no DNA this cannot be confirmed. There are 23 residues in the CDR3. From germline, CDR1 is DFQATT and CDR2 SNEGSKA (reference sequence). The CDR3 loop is CSARDEKGQGSALRVSVQETQYF.

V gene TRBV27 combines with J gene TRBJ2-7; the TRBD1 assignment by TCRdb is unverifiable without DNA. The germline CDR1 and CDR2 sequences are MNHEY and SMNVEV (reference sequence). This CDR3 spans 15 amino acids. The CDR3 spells CASSMRQGAYHEQYF.

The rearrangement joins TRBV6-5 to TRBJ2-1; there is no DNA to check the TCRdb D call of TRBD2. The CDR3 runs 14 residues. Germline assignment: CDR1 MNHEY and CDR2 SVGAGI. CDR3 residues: CASSSQRENNEQFF.

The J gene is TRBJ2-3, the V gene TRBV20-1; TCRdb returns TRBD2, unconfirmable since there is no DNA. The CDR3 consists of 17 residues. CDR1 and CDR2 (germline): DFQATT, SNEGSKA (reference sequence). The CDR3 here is CSASPFRLAGSTDTQYF.